This T cell receptor (beta chain) was recorded in a study of long-term antiretroviral therapy in people with HIV. Notes on the study in general: In samples taken after ART, diversity increased but remained below transplant donor control levels.

As for this clone: Its antigen is not identified.

They ran version v3.0 of the immunoSEQ assay at survey level. Only in-frame clones appear in the TCRdb table, and some are missing; sequencing was by immunoSEQ multiplex PCR. Of around 31,000 clones in the sample, more than 85% were seen once. The content of samples before DNA extraction was about 0.9-11 million cryopreserved PBMC. Sequencing used unsorted PBMCs, obtained around 5 years before starting antiretroviral therapy. The receptor was isolated from a man in his forties or fifties with HIV.

CDR3: CAWGQGDEQFF. CDR3 bases: TGTGCCTGGGGACAGGGCGATGAGCAGTTCTTC. V is TRBV30 and J is TRBJ2-1; 8 nucleotides match TRBD1. The CDR3 sequence is 11 residues long. CDR1 GTSNPN and CDR2 SVGIG come from the germline V gene (reference sequence). After removal of 5 bases from V and 8 bases from J, the junction contained 2 bases not matched to a gene.